A single sample gave rise to the 30 T cell receptor beta chains below, sequenced in a study of human T cells and chemical hapten exposure. TCRdb used MiXCR to reprocess the RACE reads, holding one entry per CDR3 protein. The sample lists 360,000 or so distinct CDR3 sequences, about 6.3% occurring once. Time point defined: patch test 2, 6 weeks after DPC sensitization. Documented treatment: therapeutic diphenylcyclopropenone sensitization with weekly scalp DPC. Sequencing was performed on whole blood, taken in connection with sensitization to the hapten diphenylcyclopropenone (DPC). The receptors stem from a woman under 30 with alopecia areata. Some clones in this sample may be carry-over from other donors' samples.

The chain joins TRBV11-1 to TRBJ2-3; 11 positions match TRBD2. Germline CDR1 is SGHAT and CDR2 is FQDESV (reference sequence). After removal of 4 bases from V and 4 bases from J, the junction contained 7 bases not matched to a gene. CDR3 size: 16 residues. The CDR3 loop reads CASSSSSGGLADTQYF. CDR3 in DNA: TGTGCCAGCAGCTCCTCTAGCGGGGGGTTGGCAGATACGCAGTATTTT.

In its sample, this clonotype was seen a few times. The chain links TRBV28 to TRBJ1-2, with D unclear. CDR1 is MDHEN, CDR2 SYDVKM, per germline. The CDR3 spans 12 residues. Trimming took off 5 bases at V and 4 bases at J, with 8 bases between the two ends. The DNA of the CDR3 is TGTGCCAGCAGTCTCAAACTCTATGGCTACACCTTC. It is translated as CASSLKLYGYTF.

This clonotype was counted a few times. V gene TRBV15 combines with J gene TRBJ2-7; 7 bases map to TRBD1. This CDR3 contains 16 residues. Germline assignment: CDR1 LNHNV and CDR2 YYDKDF (reference sequence). Trimming cost V 0 bases and J 4 bases; bases outside gene matches: 9. The chain's CDR3 is CATSRDMRDSTYEQYF. In DNA, the CDR3 is TGTGCCACCAGCAGAGATATGAGGGACAGTACGTACGAGCAGTACTTC. Filled out from reference TRBV15 and TRBJ2-7, the complete variable domain reads DAMVIQNPRYQVTQFGKPVTLSCSQTLNHNVMYWYQQKSSQAPKLLFHYYDKDFNNEADTPDNFQSRRPNTSFCFLDIRSPGLGDTAMYLCATSRDMRDSTYEQYFGPGTRLTVT.

This clonotype has just a few counts. The genes are TRBV5-1 and TRBJ1-2; 10 bases fit TRBD1. CDR3 length equals 14 residues. Germline V gene sequence: CDR1 SGHRS, CDR2 YFSETQ. J gave up 3 bases and V 3 bases, and 2 bases lay outside the gene matches. The CDR3, as DNA: TGCGCCAGCAGCTACGGACAGGGGGACTATGGCTACACCTTC. Amino acid sequence: CASSYGQGDYGYTF.

This clonotype occurred a few times. The chain employs TRBV24-1 and TRBJ1-5, with D unclear. The V and J ends lost 5 bases and 3 bases respectively, with 7 bases between them. CDR1 and CDR2 from the germline V gene are KGHDR and SFDVKD. The CDR3 contains 13 residues. The CDR3 nucleotides are TGTGCCACCAGTGCCACCCACAATCAGCCCCAGCATTTT. Protein product: CATSATHNQPQHF.

V is TRBV6-1 and J is TRBJ2-7; 13 bases line up with TRBD2. This CDR3 spans 18 amino acids. Germline CDR1 is MNHNS and CDR2 is SASEGT. V shed 5 bases and J 1 base; nucleotides not matched to a gene: 11. The CDR3 DNA sequence: TGTGCCAGCAGTCGTGTTTGGACTAGCGGGGGAGAATCCTACGAGCAGTACTTC. Translation: CASSRVWTSGGESYEQYF.

This clonotype was counted many times. The rearrangement joins TRBV12-3 or TRBV12-4 to TRBJ1-1; D is uncertain. This CDR3 spans 13 amino acids. The V and J ends lost 6 bases and 0 bases respectively, with 8 bases between them. The CDR3: CASSSQMNTEAFF. The CDR3 DNA sequence: TGTGCCAGCAGCTCACAGATGAACACTGAAGCTTTCTTT.

The V call is TRBV6-2 or TRBV6-3, the J call TRBJ2-2; weak D call: TRBD1 (5 bases). V lost 5 bases and J lost 1, with 8 bases in between. CDR1 is MNHEY and CDR2 is SVGEGT in the germline V gene. This CDR3 has 14 residues. Here the CDR3 DNA reads TGTGCCAGCAGTAACGACAGGAACACCGGGGAGCTGTTTTTT. Amino acids: CASSNDRNTGELFF.

This clonotype has just a few counts. This sequence joins TRBV13 and TRBJ2-5, with D perhaps TRBD2 (6 bases). Trimming shortened V by 5 bases and J by 7 bases, and 17 bases separated the two germline ends. Germline V lookup: CDR1 PRHDT, CDR2 FYEKMQ (reference sequence). The CDR3 totals 14 residues. The DNA of the CDR3 is TGTGCCAGCAGCATCGGGACCGACGGGGGGACCCAGTACTTC. It translates to CASSIGTDGGTQYF.

This clonotype was seen many times. The V call is TRBV4-2, the J call TRBJ2-1; D perhaps matches TRBD2 (7 bases). This CDR3 has 15 amino acids. V shed 1 base and J shed 10 bases, with 17 bases lying between them. Looked up from germline, CDR1 is LGHNA and CDR2 is YNFKEQ. The CDR3 DNA sequence: TGTGCCAGCAGCCAAGTGCCGGGGCGGGGGCTGGAGCAGTTCTTC. Its translation is CASSQVPGRGLEQFF.

The table lists this clonotype with many counts. The chain couples TRBV3-1 to TRBJ1-3; no clear D. Germline CDR1 reads LGHDT; CDR2 reads YNNKEL (reference sequence). Trimming took off 1 base at V and 4 bases at J, with 11 bases between the two ends. The CDR3 spans 15 residues. The CDR3 sequence is CASSQGWSSGNTIYF. The CDR3, as DNA: TGTGCCAGCAGCCAAGGTTGGAGTTCGGGAAACACCATATATTTT.

The chain joins TRBV7-2 to TRBJ1-3, with 7 bases matching TRBD1. Losses at the gene ends were 5 bases for V and 2 bases for J; bases not matched to a gene: 24. Looked up from germline, CDR1 is SGHTA and CDR2 is FQGNSA. The CDR3 runs to 21 residues. In DNA form, the CDR3 reads TGTGCCAGCAGCCCCCAGGGGGGGGGCGTAATATTTGGTTTGGCTGGAAACACCATATATTTT. Encoded protein: CASSPQGGGVIFGLAGNTIYF.

This clonotype has a count of ten or more. The V and J genes are TRBV20-1 and TRBJ1-5, with D hard to call. CDR1 and CDR2 (germline): DFQATT, SNEGSKA (reference sequence). With 5 bases removed from V and 6 bases from J, the gap between germline ends came to 17 bases. The CDR3 covers 14 residues. The CDR3 nucleotides read TGCAGTGCTCGGGAGGGCGCGTTTAGTCAGCCCCAGCATTTT. Translating it yields CSAREGAFSQPQHF.

The J gene is TRBJ2-3, the V gene TRBV7-6; tentatively, D is TRBD1 (5 bases). Germline V gene lookup returns CDR1 SGHVS and CDR2 FNYEAQ. V shed 2 bases and J shed 5 bases, with 11 bases lying between them. The CDR3 spans 14 residues. The CDR3 spells CASSLYGQGDTQYF. CDR3 sequence (DNA): TGTGCCAGCAGCTTATACGGCCAGGGAGATACGCAGTATTTT.

This clonotype has only a few counts. The DNA of the CDR3 is TGTGCCAGCAGCGCCGGACAGGGAAACAATGAGCAGTTCTTC. Translated: CASSAGQGNNEQFF. The chain recombines TRBV7-2 with TRBJ2-1, with 8 nucleotides matching TRBD1. Trimming removed 5 bases from V and 5 bases from J; junction bases left unmatched: 5. CDR1 is SGHTA, CDR2 FQGNSA, per germline. CDR3 length: 14 amino acids.

The V call is TRBV6-5, the J call TRBJ2-7, with 7 bases lining up with TRBD1. Germline CDR1 reads MNHEY; CDR2 reads SVGAGI. J was trimmed by 7 bases and V by 0 bases; bases with no gene match: 12. This CDR3 region has 16 residues. Written as DNA, the CDR3 is TGTGCCAGCAGTTACTCGAATCAGGGAGTCAGGGGGGAGCAGTACTTC. Its protein product is CASSYSNQGVRGEQYF.

This clonotype was seen at least ten times. CDR3 amino acids: CASSAPVGNEKLFF. The CDR3 bases are TGTGCCAGCAGTGCTCCTGTAGGTAATGAAAAACTGTTTTTT. The chain links TRBV28 to TRBJ1-4; no reliable D call. Germline V gives CDR1 MDHEN, CDR2 SYDVKM. The CDR3 is 14 amino acids. Trimming took 5 bases from V and 4 from J, leaving 11 bases between them.

This clonotype was found many times. V usage is TRBV29-1 and J usage is TRBJ2-3, with 9 positions matching TRBD2. CDR1 is SQVTM and CDR2 is ANQGSEA in the germline V gene. The V gene end was trimmed by 2 bases and the J gene end by 3 bases; junction bases not matched to a gene: 6. This CDR3 has 15 residues. The CDR3 DNA is TGCAGCGTTGAAACTGGGCGGGGGGGAACAGATACGCAGTATTTT. This codes for CSVETGRGGTDTQYF.

This clonotype was counted many times. The rearrangement links TRBV11-2 to TRBJ2-5, with 11 positions matching TRBD2. Germline V gives CDR1 SGHAT, CDR2 FQNNGV. Trimming at V came to 2 bases and at J to 5 bases, leaving 16 bases not matched to a gene. The CDR3 is 19 amino acids. The CDR3 bases are TGTGCCAGCAGCTTATATAGCGGGGGGGCCATTTCCCCCTACGAGACCCAGTACTTC. Protein: CASSLYSGGAISPYETQYF.

This clonotype was counted only a few times. The chain links TRBV20-1 to TRBJ2-7; D remains unclear. CDR3 length: 13 residues. Germline assignment: CDR1 DFQATT and CDR2 SNEGSKA (reference sequence). V was trimmed by 0 bases and J by 3 bases, leaving 9 bases between them. The CDR3 bases are TGCAGTGCTAGAGATCCCAACCACTACGAGCAGTACTTC. Amino acid sequence: CSARDPNHYEQYF.

The V call is TRBV24-1, the J call TRBJ2-5; tentative D call: TRBD1 (6 bases). Trimming stripped 8 bases from V and 6 bases from J, with 30 bases between. This CDR3 is built from 18 residues. Germline loops: CDR1 KGHDR, CDR2 SFDVKD. The CDR3 is CATNPDPRRTAPPKTQYF. CDR3 in DNA: TGTGCCACCAACCCGGACCCAAGGAGGACAGCTCCCCCCAAGACCCAGTACTTC.

Here the CDR3 reads CASSVVDRALDGYTF. The CDR3 nucleotides read TGTGCCAGCAGCGTAGTAGACAGGGCCCTGGATGGCTACACCTTC. The rearrangement links TRBV9 to TRBJ1-2; 7 bases map to TRBD1. CDR3 length: 15 residues. The trim removed 0 bases at V and 6 bases at J, leaving 8 bases unmatched. From germline, CDR1 is SGDLS and CDR2 YYNGEE.

This clonotype has ten or more counts. The genes are TRBV9 and TRBJ2-1, with a weak D call TRBD2 (6 bases). The CDR3 totals 17 residues. CDR1 is SGDLS, CDR2 YYNGEE, per germline. V dropped 2 bases and J dropped 8 bases, with 23 bases sitting between them. This CDR3 reads CASSVFPGEARGDEQFF. The CDR3 region has the DNA TGTGCCAGCAGCGTTTTCCCGGGGGAGGCTCGGGGCGATGAGCAGTTCTTC.

This clonotype was seen only a few times. V and J are TRBV28 and TRBJ1-5; D is uncertain. Germline values: CDR1 MDHEN, CDR2 SYDVKM. The CDR3 is made up of 15 amino acids. V was cut by 3 bases and J by 1 base, with 10 bases left in between. In DNA, the CDR3 is TGTGCCAGCAGTTTGGGTAGCGTGAGCAATCAGCCCCAGCATTTT. This gives the protein CASSLGSVSNQPQHF.

This clonotype was picked up a small number of times. V is TRBV29-1 and J is TRBJ2-7, with 8 bases matching TRBD1. The germline V gene encodes CDR1 SQVTM and CDR2 ANQGSEA. V lost 6 bases and J lost 3; bases outside the gene matches: 13. The CDR3 consists of 15 residues. CDR3 bases: TGCAGCGTAGGCCCGACGGACAGGGAAGGCTACGAGCAGTACTTC. This encodes CSVGPTDREGYEQYF.

This clonotype has ten or more counts. The chain is built from TRBV21-1 and TRBJ1-2; TRBD1, the D gene given by the table, was not confirmed from the DNA. TRBV21-1 is annotated as a pseudogene. The CDR3 covers 16 residues. The CDR3 reads CASSKAQGRSNYGYTF. Here the CDR3 DNA reads TGTGCCAGCAGCAAAGCGCAGGGGCGGTCTAACTATGGCTACACCTTC.

The genes are TRBV7-9 and TRBJ2-7; 7 nucleotides line up with TRBD2. V trimming: 3 bases; J trimming: 3 bases; junction bases outside the gene matches: 8. There are 15 residues in the CDR3. Per the germline V gene, CDR1 is SEHNR and CDR2 is FQNEAQ (reference sequence). The CDR3 is CASSFTAGGNYEQYF. As DNA, the CDR3 is TGTGCCAGCAGCTTCACCGCCGGGGGGAACTACGAGCAGTACTTC. Drawing the rest from reference TRBV7-9 and TRBJ2-7, the complete variable domain is DTGVSQNPRHKITKRGQNVTFRCDPISEHNRLYWYRQTLGQGPEFLTYFQNEAQLEKSRLLSDRFSAERPKGSFSTLEIQRTEQGDSAMYLCASSFTAGGNYEQYFGPGTRLTVT.

The chain recombines TRBV28 with TRBJ2-7; the D is unclear. Trimming shortened V by 8 bases and J by 2 bases, and 10 bases separated the two germline ends. The CDR3 contains 12 residues. Germline loops: CDR1 MDHEN, CDR2 SYDVKM. The CDR3 spells CASGRETYEQYF. Here the CDR3 DNA reads TGTGCCAGCGGTAGGGAAACCTACGAGCAGTACTTC.

This chain uses TRBV29-1 with TRBJ1-2; D is unclear. Per germline, CDR1 SQVTM and CDR2 ANQGSEA. V lost 6 bases to trimming and J lost 8 bases, with 4 bases between them. The CDR3 consists of 8 residues. The CDR3 region has the DNA TGCAGCGTCAGGGGCTACACCTTC. Its translation is CSVRGYTF.

This clonotype was counted at least ten times. The genes are TRBV28 and TRBJ1-4; D is unresolved. The CDR3 consists of 13 residues. Trimming stripped 8 bases from V and 0 bases from J, with 7 bases between. Germline V lookup: CDR1 MDHEN, CDR2 SYDVKM. The chain's CDR3 is CASGPATNEKLFF. In DNA, the CDR3 is TGTGCCAGCGGACCCGCAACTAATGAAAAACTGTTTTTT.